The entry that follows covers one T cell receptor beta chain sequence. This clonotype was detected ten times or more. Its antigen is still unknown. Per-nucleotide qualities are absent, and no much larger clonotype sits a single base away. Sequencing used an Illumina HiSeq 2500. First-strand cDNA was synthesized with Superscript III and a set of TRAV- and TRBV-specific primers, covering both TCRalpha and TCRbeta chains. TCRs were amplified with Phusion for 15 to 25 PCR cycles using a constant-region primer together with the adapter attached to the V primers. Isolated mRNA was amplified with the MessageAmp II aRNA Amplification Kit, using a roughly 15-hour in vitro transcription at 37°C. The Dynabeads mRNA DIRECT Purification Kit was used to isolate the mRNA for TCR sequencing. Indexed Illumina adapters were added in a second approximately 24-cycle Phusion PCR, and the resulting products were purified with AMPure XP beads. Per the authors' processing: Custom Perl scripts pooled TCR sequences encoding the same protein, removed out-of-frame sequences and computed each clonotype's abundance. Any TCR sequence supported by only a single read was excluded from analysis. Shannon entropy, Gini index, clonality, richness, and the frequency of TCRs shared between repertoires were included as repertoire metrics. The raw public data were reprocessed by TCRdb itself: fastp quality trimming at Q25, MiXCR clonotype calling, in-frame beta chains only. Identical CDR3 proteins give one entry, which carries the most common genes and DNA. The V and J calls and clone size are TCRdb's, not the authors'. The sample yields 100,000 or so distinct CDR3 sequences; roughly 20% were counted once. The ten largest clones represent roughly 3.9% of the sample.

This sample is part of a study of low-dose radiotherapy and immunotherapy resistance in tumors (dated by TCRdb to the early 2020s). Regarding the study in general: Cohort 1 received 0.5 Gy per fraction every 2 weeks, with a prescribed total PTV dose of 6.5 Gy. Patients were given nivolumab as a 240 mg flat dose every two weeks and ipilimumab at 1 mg/kg every six weeks, with both drugs delivered intravenously. For Cohort 2, the dose was 1 Gy per fraction given every two weeks, adding up to 13 Gy in total across 26 weeks. Aspirin 300 mg was taken orally once daily by patients for four cycles, starting on cycle 1 day 1. Intravenous cyclophosphamide at 200 mg/m2 was administered every two weeks, one day ahead of each radiation and immunotherapy administration. No randomization into treatment groups was done for the people taking part in the trial. The translational analysis covered eight patients: three from the first dose cohort and the first five from the second dose cohort.

What the time point label conveys for this sample: after trial treatment. This specimen's treatment or condition label, per the study, means: LDRT plus nivolumab, ipilimumab, low-dose cyclophosphamide and aspirin (RACIN trial). The donors took part in RACIN, a single-arm, phase I, dose-escalation trial that combined nivolumab, ipilimumab, aspirin, low-dose cyclophosphamide and low-dose radiotherapy. Patients were eligible if they had advanced solid tumors that were TIL-negative. Including cysteine and phenylalanine, the CDR3 has 20 amino acids. Kept here is only the CDR3 DNA, which spans 60 bases and is read in frame from base 1. As encoded in the germline V gene, CDR1 is SGHDN while CDR2 is FVKESK. V is clipped by 0 bases and J by 2 bases, and the sequence between their germline boundaries is 26 bases long.

Sequenced material: PBMCs, taken after low-dose radiotherapy plus immunotherapy. This chain is built from TRBV14 and TRBJ2-7, with the D segment possibly TRBD1 or TRBD2, each aligning over 5 bases. The TCR was taken from a male donor with prostate cancer. The CDR3 is CASSQDYVEGSGWKTYEQYF. The nucleotide sequence is given as TGTGCCAGCAGCCAAGATTATGTAGAGGGGTCGGGGTGGAAAACCTACGAGCAGTACTTC. The variable domain in full, with residues beyond the CDR3 obtained from the reference TRBV14 and TRBJ2-7 genes, is EAGVTQFPSHSVIEKGQTVTLRCDPISGHDNLYWYRRVMGKEIKFLLHFVKESKQDESGMPNNRFLAERTGGTYSTLKVQPAELEDSGVYFCASSQDYVEGSGWKTYEQYFGPGTRLTVT.